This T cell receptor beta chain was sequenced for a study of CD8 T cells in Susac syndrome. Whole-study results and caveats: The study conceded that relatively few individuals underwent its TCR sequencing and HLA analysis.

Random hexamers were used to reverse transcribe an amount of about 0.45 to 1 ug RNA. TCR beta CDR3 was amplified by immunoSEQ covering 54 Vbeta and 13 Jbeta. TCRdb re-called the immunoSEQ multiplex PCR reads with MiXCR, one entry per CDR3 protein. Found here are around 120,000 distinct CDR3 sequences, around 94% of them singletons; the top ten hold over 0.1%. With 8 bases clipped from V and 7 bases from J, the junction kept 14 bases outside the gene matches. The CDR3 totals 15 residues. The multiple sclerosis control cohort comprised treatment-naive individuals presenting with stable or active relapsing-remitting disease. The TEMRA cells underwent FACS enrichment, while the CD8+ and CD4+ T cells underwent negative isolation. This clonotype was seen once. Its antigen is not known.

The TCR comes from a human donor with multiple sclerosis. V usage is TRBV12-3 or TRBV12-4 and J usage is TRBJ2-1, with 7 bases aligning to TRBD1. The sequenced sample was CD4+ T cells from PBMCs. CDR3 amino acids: CASGRGTAWANEQFF. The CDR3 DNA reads TGTGCCAGCGGACGAGGGACAGCCTGGGCGAATGAGCAGTTCTTC.